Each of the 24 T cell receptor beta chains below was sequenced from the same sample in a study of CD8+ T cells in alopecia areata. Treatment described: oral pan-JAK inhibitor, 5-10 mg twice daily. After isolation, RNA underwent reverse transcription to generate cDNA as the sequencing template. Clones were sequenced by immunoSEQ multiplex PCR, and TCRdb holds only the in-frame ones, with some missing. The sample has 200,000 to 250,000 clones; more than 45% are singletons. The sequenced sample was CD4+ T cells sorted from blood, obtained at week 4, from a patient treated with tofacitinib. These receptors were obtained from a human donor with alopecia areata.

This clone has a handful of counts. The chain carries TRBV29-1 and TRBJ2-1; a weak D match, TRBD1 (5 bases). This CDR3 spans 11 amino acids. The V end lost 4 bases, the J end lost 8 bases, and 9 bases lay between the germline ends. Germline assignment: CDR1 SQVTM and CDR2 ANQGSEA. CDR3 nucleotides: TGCAGCGTTGGTGGGGCCCATGAGCAGTTCTTC. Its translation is CSVGGAHEQFF.

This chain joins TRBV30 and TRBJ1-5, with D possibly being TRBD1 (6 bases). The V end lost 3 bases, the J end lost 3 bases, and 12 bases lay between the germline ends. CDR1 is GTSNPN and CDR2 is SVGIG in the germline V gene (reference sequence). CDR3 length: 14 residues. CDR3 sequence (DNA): TGTGCCTGGAGCTTGGGACAAAACAATCAGCCCCAGCATTTT. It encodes CAWSLGQNNQPQHF.

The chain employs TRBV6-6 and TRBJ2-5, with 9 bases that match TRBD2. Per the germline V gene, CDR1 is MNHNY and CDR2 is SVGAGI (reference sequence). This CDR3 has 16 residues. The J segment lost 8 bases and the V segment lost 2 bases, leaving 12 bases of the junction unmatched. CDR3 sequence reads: CASSYGLAGTRGTQYF. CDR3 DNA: TGTGCCAGCAGTTACGGGCTAGCGGGGACCCGGGGAACCCAGTACTTC.

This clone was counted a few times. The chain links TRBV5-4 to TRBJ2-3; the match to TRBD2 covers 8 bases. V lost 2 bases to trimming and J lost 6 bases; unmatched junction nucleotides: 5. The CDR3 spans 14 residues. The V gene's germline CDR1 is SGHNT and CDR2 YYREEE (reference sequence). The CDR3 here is CASSFFGGADTQYF. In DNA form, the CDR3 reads TGTGCCAGCAGCTTCTTCGGGGGGGCTGATACGCAGTATTTT.

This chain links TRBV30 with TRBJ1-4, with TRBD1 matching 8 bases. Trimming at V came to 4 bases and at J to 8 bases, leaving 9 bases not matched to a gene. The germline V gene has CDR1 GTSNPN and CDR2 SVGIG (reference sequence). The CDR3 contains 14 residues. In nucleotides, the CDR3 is TGTGCCTGGACTACAGGGGGAATAGGCGAAAAACTGTTTTTT. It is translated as CAWTTGGIGEKLFF.

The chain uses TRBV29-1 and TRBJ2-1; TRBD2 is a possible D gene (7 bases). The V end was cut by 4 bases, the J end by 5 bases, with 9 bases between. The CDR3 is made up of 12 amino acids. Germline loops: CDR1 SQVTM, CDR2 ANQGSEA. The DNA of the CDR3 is TGCAGCGTTGGGGAGGGGGACAATGAGCAGTTCTTC. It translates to CSVGEGDNEQFF.

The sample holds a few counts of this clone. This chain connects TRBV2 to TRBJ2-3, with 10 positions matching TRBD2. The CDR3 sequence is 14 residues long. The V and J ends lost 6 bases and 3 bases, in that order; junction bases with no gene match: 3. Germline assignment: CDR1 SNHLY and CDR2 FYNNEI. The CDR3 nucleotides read TGTGCCAGCAGCAAACTAGCGGGGACAGATACGCAGTATTTT. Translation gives CASSKLAGTDTQYF. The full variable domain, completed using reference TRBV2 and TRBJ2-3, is EPEVTQTPSHQVTQMGQEVILRCVPISNHLYFYWYRQILGQKVEFLVSFYNNEISEKSEIFDDQFSVERPDGSNFTLKIRSTKLEDSAMYFCASSKLAGTDTQYFGPGTRLTVL.

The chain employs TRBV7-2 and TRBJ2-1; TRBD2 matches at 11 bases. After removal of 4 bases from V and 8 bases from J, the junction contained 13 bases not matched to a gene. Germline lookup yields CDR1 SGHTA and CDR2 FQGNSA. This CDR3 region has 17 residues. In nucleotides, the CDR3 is TGTGCCAGCAGCTGGGCCGTCAGCTTAGCGGGGGGGCATGAGCAGTTCTTC. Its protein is CASSWAVSLAGGHEQFF.

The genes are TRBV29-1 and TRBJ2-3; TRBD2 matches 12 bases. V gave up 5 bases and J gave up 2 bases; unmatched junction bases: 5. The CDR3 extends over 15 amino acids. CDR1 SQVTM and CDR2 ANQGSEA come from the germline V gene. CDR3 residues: CSVLGLAGNTDTQYF. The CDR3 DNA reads TGCAGCGTTTTAGGACTAGCGGGGAACACAGATACGCAGTATTTT.

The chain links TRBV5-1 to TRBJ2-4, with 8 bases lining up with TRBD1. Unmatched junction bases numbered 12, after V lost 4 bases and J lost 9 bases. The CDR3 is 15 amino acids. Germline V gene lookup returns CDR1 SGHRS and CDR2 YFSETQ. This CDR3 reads CASSVTGGRQSIQYF. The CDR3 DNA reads TGCGCCAGCAGCGTAACAGGGGGACGTCAGAGCATTCAGTACTTC.

CDR3 sequence reads: CAWSRSGSSYNSPLHF. The DNA for the CDR3 is TGTGCCTGGAGTCGGTCTGGGAGCTCCTATAATTCACCCCTCCACTTT. V is TRBV30 and J is TRBJ1-6; no clear D gene. This CDR3 has 16 residues. Trimming left V 2 bases short and J 0 bases short, with 11 bases between. Germline assignment: CDR1 GTSNPN and CDR2 SVGIG (reference sequence).

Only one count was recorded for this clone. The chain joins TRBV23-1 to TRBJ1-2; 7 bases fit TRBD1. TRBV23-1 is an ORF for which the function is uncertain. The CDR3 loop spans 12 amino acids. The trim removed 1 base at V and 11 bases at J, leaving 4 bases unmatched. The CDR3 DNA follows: TGCGCCAGCAGTCAATGGACAGGAGGGTACACCTTC. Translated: CASSQWTGGYTF.

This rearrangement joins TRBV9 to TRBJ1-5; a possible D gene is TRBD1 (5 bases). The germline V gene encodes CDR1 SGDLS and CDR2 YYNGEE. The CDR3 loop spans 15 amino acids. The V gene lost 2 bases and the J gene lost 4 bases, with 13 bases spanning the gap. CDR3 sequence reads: CASSVDAGRNQPQHF. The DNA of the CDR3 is TGTGCCAGCAGCGTTGATGCAGGGAGAAATCAGCCCCAGCATTTT. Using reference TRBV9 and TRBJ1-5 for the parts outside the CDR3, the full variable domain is DSGVTQTPKHLITATGQRVTLRCSPRSGDLSVYWYQQSLDQGLQFLIQYYNGEERAKGNILERFSAQQFPDLHSELNLSSLELGDSALYFCASSVDAGRNQPQHFGDGTRLSIL.

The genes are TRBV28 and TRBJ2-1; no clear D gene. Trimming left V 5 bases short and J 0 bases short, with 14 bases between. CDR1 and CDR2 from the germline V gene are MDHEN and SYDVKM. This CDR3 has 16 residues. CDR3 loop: CASSGKQTSSYNEQFF. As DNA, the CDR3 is TGTGCCAGCAGTGGGAAGCAGACCAGCTCCTACAATGAGCAGTTCTTC.

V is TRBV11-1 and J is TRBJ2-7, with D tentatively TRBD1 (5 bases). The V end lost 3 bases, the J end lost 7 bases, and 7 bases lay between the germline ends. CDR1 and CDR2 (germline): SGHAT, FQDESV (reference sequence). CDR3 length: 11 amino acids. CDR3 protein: CASSFDSEQYF. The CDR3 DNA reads TGTGCCAGCAGCTTTGACAGTGAGCAGTACTTC.

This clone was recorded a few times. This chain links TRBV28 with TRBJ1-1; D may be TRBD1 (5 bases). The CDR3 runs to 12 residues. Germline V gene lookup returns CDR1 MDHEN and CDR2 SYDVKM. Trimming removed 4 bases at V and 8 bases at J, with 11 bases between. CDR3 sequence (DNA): TGTGCCAGCAGTTCGACAGTTATGGAAGCTTTCTTT. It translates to CASSSTVMEAFF.

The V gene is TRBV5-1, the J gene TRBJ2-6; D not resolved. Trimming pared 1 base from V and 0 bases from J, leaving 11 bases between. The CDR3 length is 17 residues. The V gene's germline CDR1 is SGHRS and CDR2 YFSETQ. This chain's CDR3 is CASSLRSEFSGANVLTF. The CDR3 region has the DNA TGCGCCAGCAGCTTGAGGTCGGAGTTCTCTGGGGCCAACGTCCTGACTTTC.

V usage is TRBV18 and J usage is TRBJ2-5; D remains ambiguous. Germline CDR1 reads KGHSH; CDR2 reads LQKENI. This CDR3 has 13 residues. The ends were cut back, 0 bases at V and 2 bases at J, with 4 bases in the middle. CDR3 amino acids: CASSPPGQETQYF. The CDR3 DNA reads TGTGCCAGCTCACCACCAGGGCAAGAGACCCAGTACTTC.

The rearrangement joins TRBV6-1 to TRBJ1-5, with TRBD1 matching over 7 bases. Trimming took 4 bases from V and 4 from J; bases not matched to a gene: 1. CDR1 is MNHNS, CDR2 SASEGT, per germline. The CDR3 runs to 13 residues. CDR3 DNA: TGTGCCAGCAGTGTACAGGGGAATCAGCCCCAGCATTTT. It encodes CASSVQGNQPQHF.

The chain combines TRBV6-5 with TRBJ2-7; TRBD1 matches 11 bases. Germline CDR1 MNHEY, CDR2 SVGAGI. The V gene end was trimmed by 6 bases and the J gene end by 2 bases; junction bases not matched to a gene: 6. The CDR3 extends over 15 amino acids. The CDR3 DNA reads TGTGCCAGCAGCCGCCCGGGACAGGGGGCCTACGAGCAGTACTTC. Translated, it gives CASSRPGQGAYEQYF.

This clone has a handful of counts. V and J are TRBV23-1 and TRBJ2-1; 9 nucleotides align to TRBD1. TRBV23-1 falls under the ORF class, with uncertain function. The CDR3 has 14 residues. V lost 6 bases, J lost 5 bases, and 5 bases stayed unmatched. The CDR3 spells CASSRDRANNEQFF. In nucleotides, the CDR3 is TGCGCCAGCAGCAGGGACAGGGCCAACAATGAGCAGTTCTTC.

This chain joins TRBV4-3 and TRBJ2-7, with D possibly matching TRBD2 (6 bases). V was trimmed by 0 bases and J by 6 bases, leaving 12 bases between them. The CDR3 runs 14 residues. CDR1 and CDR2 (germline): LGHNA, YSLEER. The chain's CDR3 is CASSQDSGVGEQYF. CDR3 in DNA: TGCGCCAGCAGCCAAGATTCGGGAGTGGGCGAGCAGTACTTC.

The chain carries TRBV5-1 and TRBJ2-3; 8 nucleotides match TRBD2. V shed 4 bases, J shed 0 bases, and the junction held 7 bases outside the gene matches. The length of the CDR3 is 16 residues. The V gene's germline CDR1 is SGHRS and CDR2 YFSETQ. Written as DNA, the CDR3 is TGCGCCAGCAGCCCACTTCCTAGCGGGAGCACAGATACGCAGTATTTT. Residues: CASSPLPSGSTDTQYF.

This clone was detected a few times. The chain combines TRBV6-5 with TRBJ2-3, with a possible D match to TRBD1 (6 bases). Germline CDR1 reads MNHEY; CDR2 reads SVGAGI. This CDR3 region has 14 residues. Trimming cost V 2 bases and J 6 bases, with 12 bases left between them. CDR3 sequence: CASSYGTGSDTQYF. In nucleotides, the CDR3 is TGTGCCAGCAGTTACGGAACAGGGTCGGATACGCAGTATTTT.